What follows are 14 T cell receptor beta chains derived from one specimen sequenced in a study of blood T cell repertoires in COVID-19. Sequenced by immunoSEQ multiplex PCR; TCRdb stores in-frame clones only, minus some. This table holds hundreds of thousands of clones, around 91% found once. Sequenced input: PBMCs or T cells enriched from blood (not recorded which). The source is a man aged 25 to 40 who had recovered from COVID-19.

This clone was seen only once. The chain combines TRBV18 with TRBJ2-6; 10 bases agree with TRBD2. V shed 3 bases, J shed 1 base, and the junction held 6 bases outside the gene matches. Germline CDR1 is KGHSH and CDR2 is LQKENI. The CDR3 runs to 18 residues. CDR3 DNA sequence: TGTGCCAGCTCACCGGGGGCTAGCGGGAGATCTGGGGCCAACGTCCTGACTTTC. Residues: CASSPGASGRSGANVLTF.

The CDR3 sequence is CASSLRGRGTSGNNEQFF. CDR3 coding DNA: TGTGCCAGCAGCTTAAGAGGCAGGGGGACTAGCGGTAACAATGAGCAGTTCTTC. The chain links TRBV7-2 to TRBJ2-1, with TRBD2 identical over 11 bases. CDR1 and CDR2 from the germline V gene are SGHTA and FQGNSA. CDR3 length: 18 amino acids. V shed 2 bases, J shed 5 bases, and the junction held 11 bases outside the gene matches.

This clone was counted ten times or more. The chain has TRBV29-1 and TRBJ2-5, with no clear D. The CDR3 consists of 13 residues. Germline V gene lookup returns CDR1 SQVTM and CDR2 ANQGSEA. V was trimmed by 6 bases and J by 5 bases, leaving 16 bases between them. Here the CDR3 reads CSVLGIGQETQYF. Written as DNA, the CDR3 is TGCAGCGTCCTAGGAATAGGTCAGGAGACCCAGTACTTC.

CDR3 protein: CAWKLGANTEAFF. In nucleotides, the CDR3 is TGTGCCTGGAAACTCGGAGCCAACACTGAAGCTTTCTTT. This chain uses TRBV30 with TRBJ1-1; unclear D gene. Germline loops: CDR1 GTSNPN, CDR2 SVGIG (reference sequence). The CDR3 is 13 residues long. The V and J ends lost 4 bases and 2 bases respectively, with 11 bases between them.

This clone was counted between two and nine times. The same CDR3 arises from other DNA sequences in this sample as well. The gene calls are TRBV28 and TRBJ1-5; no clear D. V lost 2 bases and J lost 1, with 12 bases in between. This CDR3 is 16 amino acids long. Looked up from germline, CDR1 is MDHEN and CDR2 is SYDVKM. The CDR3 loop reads CASSLLPRLSNQPQHF. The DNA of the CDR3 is TGTGCCAGCAGTTTACTCCCGAGGTTGAGCAATCAGCCCCAGCATTTT.

DNA for the CDR3: TGTGCCAGCAGCTCGAGACCCGGGCCAGGGAATGAAAAACTGTTTTTT. This gives the protein CASSSRPGPGNEKLFF. V is TRBV9 and J is TRBJ1-4; D possibly corresponds to TRBD1 (5 bases). Per germline, CDR1 SGDLS and CDR2 YYNGEE. This CDR3 has 16 residues. Trimming pared 4 bases from V and 5 bases from J, leaving 18 bases between. Based on the CDR3 plus reference TRBV9 and TRBJ1-4, the full variable domain is DSGVTQTPKHLITATGQRVTLRCSPRSGDLSVYWYQQSLDQGLQFLIQYYNGEERAKGNILERFSAQQFPDLHSELNLSSLELGDSALYFCASSSRPGPGNEKLFFGSGTQLSVL.

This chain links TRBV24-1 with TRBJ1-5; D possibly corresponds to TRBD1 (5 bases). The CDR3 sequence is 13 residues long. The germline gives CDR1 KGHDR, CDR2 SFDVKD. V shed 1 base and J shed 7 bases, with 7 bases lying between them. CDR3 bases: TGTGCCACCAGTGATTTCGGGGGGCAGCCCCAGCATTTT. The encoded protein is CATSDFGGQPQHF.

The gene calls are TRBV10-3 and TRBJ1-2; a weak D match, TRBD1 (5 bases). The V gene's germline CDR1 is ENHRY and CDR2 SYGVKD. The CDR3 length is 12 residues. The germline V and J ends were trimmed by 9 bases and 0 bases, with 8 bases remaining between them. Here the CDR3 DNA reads TGTGCCATTTCGACAGCTAACTATGGCTACACCTTC. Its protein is CAISTANYGYTF.

Here the CDR3 reads CASSFGQGDYTEAFF. The DNA of the CDR3 is TGCGCCAGCAGCTTCGGACAGGGGGATTACACTGAAGCTTTCTTT. The gene calls are TRBV5-1 and TRBJ1-1; the match to TRBD1 covers 10 bases. The CDR3 contains 15 residues. Germline CDR1 SGHRS, CDR2 YFSETQ. V lost 2 bases and J lost 3; bases outside the gene matches: 4.

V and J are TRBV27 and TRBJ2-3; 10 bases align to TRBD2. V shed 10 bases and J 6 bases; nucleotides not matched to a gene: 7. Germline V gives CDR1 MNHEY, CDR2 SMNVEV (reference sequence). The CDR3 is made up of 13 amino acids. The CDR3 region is CATSSGSLDTQYF. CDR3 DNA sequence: TGTGCCACCTCTAGCGGGAGCTTGGATACGCAGTATTTT.

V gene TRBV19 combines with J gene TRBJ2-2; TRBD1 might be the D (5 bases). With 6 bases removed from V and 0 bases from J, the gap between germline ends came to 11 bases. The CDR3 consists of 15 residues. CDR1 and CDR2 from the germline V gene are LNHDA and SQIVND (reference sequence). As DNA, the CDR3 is TGTGCCAGTAGCATACAGGCATCGAACACCGGGGAGCTGTTTTTT. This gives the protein CASSIQASNTGELFF.

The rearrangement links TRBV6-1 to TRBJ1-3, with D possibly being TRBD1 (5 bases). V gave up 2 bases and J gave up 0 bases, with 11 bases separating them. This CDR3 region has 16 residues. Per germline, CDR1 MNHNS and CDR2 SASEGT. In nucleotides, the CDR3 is TGTGCCAGCAGTGAATTGAGACAGACCTCTGGAAACACCATATATTTT. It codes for CASSELRQTSGNTIYF.

The CDR3 region has the DNA TGTGCCAGCAGCCAAGGAGTTTTTAGCTATGGCTACACCTTC. It is translated as CASSQGVFSYGYTF. The genes are TRBV3-1 (or the pseudogene TRBV3-2) and TRBJ1-2; D gene uncertain. Deletions cut 1 base from V and 4 bases from J, with 10 bases between. CDR1 LGHDT and CDR2 YNNKEL come from the germline V gene (reference sequence). The CDR3 has 14 residues.

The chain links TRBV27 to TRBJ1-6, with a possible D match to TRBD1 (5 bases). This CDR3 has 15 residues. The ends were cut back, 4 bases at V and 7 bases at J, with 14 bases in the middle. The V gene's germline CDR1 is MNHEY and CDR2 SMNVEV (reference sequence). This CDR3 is CASSSPGGLNSPLHF. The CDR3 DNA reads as TGTGCCAGCAGTTCCCCTGGGGGGTTAAATTCACCCCTCCACTTT.